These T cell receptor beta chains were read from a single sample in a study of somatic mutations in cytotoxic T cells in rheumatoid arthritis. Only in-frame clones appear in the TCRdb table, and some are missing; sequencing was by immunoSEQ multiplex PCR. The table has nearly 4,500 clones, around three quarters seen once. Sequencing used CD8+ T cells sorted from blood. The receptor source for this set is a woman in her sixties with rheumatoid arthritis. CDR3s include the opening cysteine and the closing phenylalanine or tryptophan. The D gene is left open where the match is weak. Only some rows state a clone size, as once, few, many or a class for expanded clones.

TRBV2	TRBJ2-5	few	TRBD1	CASSLTLRGMGETQYF	TGTGCCAGCAGCCTAACCCTCAGGGGGATGGGCGAGACCCAGTACTTC
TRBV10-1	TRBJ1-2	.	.	CASSRQSPFYGYTF	TGCGCCAGCAGTAGACAGTCTCCGTTCTATGGCTACACCTTC
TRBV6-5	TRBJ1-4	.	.	CASSYTLQGHEKLFF	TGTGCCAGCAGTTACACCTTACAGGGCCATGAAAAACTGTTTTTT
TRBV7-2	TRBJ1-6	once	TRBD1	CASSVGQGNWNSPLHF	TGTGCCAGCAGCGTGGGACAGGGGAACTGGAATTCACCCCTCCACTTT
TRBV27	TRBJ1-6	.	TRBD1	CASSLGAGGFHSPLHF	TGTGCCAGCAGTTTAGGGGCAGGGGGGTTCCATTCACCCCTCCACTTT
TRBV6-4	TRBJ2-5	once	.	CASSQGPGQQETQYF	TGTGCCAGCAGTCAGGGGCCGGGACAACAAGAGACCCAGTACTTC
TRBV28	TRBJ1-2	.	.	CASSLENNYGYTF	TGTGCCAGCAGTTTGGAGAATAACTATGGCTACACCTTC
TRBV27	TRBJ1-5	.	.	CASSLEGGPGLYPQPQHF	TGTGCCAGCAGTTTAGAGGGGGGGCCAGGGCTCTACCCTCAGCCCCAGCATTTT
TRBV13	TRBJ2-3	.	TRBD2	CASRSLAGGPDTQYF	TGTGCCAGCAGGTCACTGGCGGGGGGGCCAGATACGCAGTATTTT
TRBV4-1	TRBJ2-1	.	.	CASSQEGQLGSYNEQFF	TGCGCCAGCAGCCAAGAAGGTCAACTAGGGTCCTACAATGAGCAGTTCTTC
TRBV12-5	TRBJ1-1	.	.	CASGSGLATEAFF	TGTGCTAGTGGTTCGGGATTGGCCACTGAAGCTTTCTTT
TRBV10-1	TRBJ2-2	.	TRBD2	CASSGQRGSNTGELFF	TGCGCCAGCAGTGGCCAGCGGGGGTCCAACACCGGGGAGCTGTTTTTT
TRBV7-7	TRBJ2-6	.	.	CASSCHRKCHKSRANVLTF	TGTGCCAGCAGCTGTCACCGTAAGTGCCACAAAAGTCGGGCCAACGTCCTGACTTTC
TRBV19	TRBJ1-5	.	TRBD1	CASSMDGTGDQPQHF	TGTGCCAGTAGTATGGACGGGACAGGGGATCAGCCCCAGCATTTT
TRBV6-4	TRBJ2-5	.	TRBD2	CASSESGEQETQYF	TGTGCCAGCAGTGAAAGCGGGGAACAAGAGACCCAGTACTTC
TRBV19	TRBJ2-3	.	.	CASSIASRRVDTQYF	TGTGCCAGTAGTATCGCTAGCCGCCGGGTTGATACGCAGTATTTT
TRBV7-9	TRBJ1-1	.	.	CASSLGQQRVIWDTEAFF	TGTGCCAGCAGCTTAGGGCAGCAGAGGGTTATTTGGGACACTGAAGCTTTCTTT
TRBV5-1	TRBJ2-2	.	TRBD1	CASTGVNTGELFF	TGCGCCAGTACAGGGGTGAACACCGGGGAGCTGTTTTTT
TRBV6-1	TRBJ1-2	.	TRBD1	CASHSDRENNGYTF	TGTGCCAGCCATTCGGACAGGGAGAATAATGGCTACACCTTC
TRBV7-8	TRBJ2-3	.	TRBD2	CASSLESSGGATDTQYF	TGTGCCAGCAGCTTAGAGTCTAGCGGGGGAGCCACAGATACGCAGTATTTT